The subject of this entry is one T cell receptor beta chain. Clones were read by immunoSEQ multiplex PCR, and TCRdb kept only the in-frame ones, dropping some. The profile shows about 180,000 clones, about 92% of them singletons. The data derive from a study of control samples from healthy donors and cancer patients. This CDR3 has 15 residues. Trimming stripped 1 base from V and 7 bases from J, with 16 bases between. Germline V gives CDR1 LGHNA, CDR2 YSLEER. Sequencing was performed on blood. This TCR came from a man younger than 45 in good health. The V call is TRBV4-3, the J call TRBJ1-2; D perhaps matches TRBD1 (5 bases). The CDR3 nucleotides read TGCGCCAGCAGCCAAGGGCAGGGAGGGACCTTTGGCTACACCTTC. Protein: CASSQGQGGTFGYTF.